This TCR beta chain was sequenced for a study of blood T cells in healthy people across ages. The sample holds a few counts of this clonotype. Germline V CDR1 and CDR2: MDHEN, SYDVKM. V was trimmed by 4 bases and J by 12 bases, leaving 10 bases between them. The CDR3 is made up of 11 amino acids. Sample-barcoded 5' priming and a J-beta primer mix drove a second PCR of roughly 7 to 11 cycles. MiXCR was run by TCRdb on the 5' RACE reads, yielding one entry per CDR3 protein. The table includes some 900,000 distinct CDR3 sequences, roughly 52% detected once. Total RNA extraction produced at least 5.5 micrograms (per sample) for the study.

The sequenced material came from blood. This sequence was found in a man between 25 and 39 years old in good health. The J gene is TRBJ1-5, the V gene TRBV28, with D uncertain. The CDR3 is CASSSPRDQHF. CDR3 DNA sequence: TGTGCCAGCAGTTCCCCGCGGGACCAGCATTTT.